One sample yielded the 24 T cell receptor beta chains listed below, sequenced in a study of persistence of HIV-infected CD4 T cells. Antigens of these TCRs are unknown. Cells were stimulated nonspecifically with anti-CD3/anti-CD28 magnetic beads. Sorting of responding CD4+ T cells relied on upregulated CD40 ligand together with CD69. The immunoSEQ assay was version 4, run in survey mode. Clones were sequenced by immunoSEQ multiplex PCR, and TCRdb holds only the in-frame ones, with some missing. This table has about 46,000 clones, about 87% appearing once. The source was CD4+ T cells sorted from PBMCs after approximately 19-hour stimulation, collected from a patient who received antiretroviral therapy. These receptors originate from an adult woman with HIV who was CMV-seropositive.

The chain carries TRBV11-1 and TRBJ1-1, with D unresolved. The germline V and J ends were trimmed by 5 bases and 5 bases, with 18 bases remaining between them. This CDR3 is 15 amino acids long. Germline assignment: CDR1 SGHAT and CDR2 FQDESV (reference sequence). DNA for the CDR3: TGTGCCAGCAGCCCTTCGGCCTTGAGGAGGACTGAAGCTTTCTTT. Protein product: CASSPSALRRTEAFF.

The chain has TRBV6-4 and TRBJ2-5; 11 nucleotides match TRBD2. The CDR3 totals 17 residues. Trimming at V came to 3 bases and at J to 4 bases, leaving 10 bases not matched to a gene. From germline, CDR1 is MRHNA and CDR2 SNTAGT. CDR3 bases: TGTGCCAGCAGTGATCGTCGTAGCGGGGGGGCCTCAGAGACCCAGTACTTC. This codes for CASSDRRSGGASETQYF.

The genes are TRBV7-2 and TRBJ2-7, with 8 bases matching TRBD1. The CDR3 covers 13 residues. The junction had 3 bases not matched to a gene; V was cut back by 5 bases and J by 3 bases. Germline loops: CDR1 SGHTA, CDR2 FQGNSA. In DNA form, the CDR3 reads TGTGCCAGCAGCGGACAGGGAGGCTACGAGCAGTACTTC. Translating it yields CASSGQGGYEQYF.

The V and J genes are TRBV6-6 and TRBJ1-2; 7 bases map to TRBD1. Germline CDR1 reads MNHNY; CDR2 reads SVGAGI (reference sequence). Trimming cost V 10 bases and J 1 base; bases outside gene matches: 12. This CDR3 is 15 amino acids long. The CDR3 here is CAIHRQGIGNYGYTF. DNA for the CDR3: TGTGCCATACACCGACAGGGAATTGGTAACTATGGCTACACCTTC.

This clone was seen more than once but under ten times. J is TRBJ2-7 and V is TRBV5-4; 7 nucleotides align to TRBD1. Germline CDR1 and CDR2: SGHNT and YYREEE (reference sequence). This CDR3 contains 15 residues. V shed 3 bases, J shed 1 base, and the junction held 7 bases outside the gene matches. In DNA, the CDR3 is TGTGCCAGCAGCTCGACGGGACAGTCTTCCTACGAGCAGTACTTC. Residues: CASSSTGQSSYEQYF. Looking up the rest from reference TRBV5-4 and TRBJ2-7 gives the full variable domain: ETGVTQSPTHLIKTRGQQVTLRCSSQSGHNTVSWYQQALGQGPQFIFQYYREEENGRGNFPPRFSGLQFPNYSSELNVNALELDDSALYLCASSSTGQSSYEQYFGPGTRLTVT.

CDR3 bases: TGTGCCAGCTCATCCCGGGACAGTTCTAACTATGGCTACACCTTC. Protein product: CASSSRDSSNYGYTF. This chain joins TRBV18 and TRBJ1-2; TRBD1 matches 7 bases. The germline CDR1 and CDR2 sequences are KGHSH and LQKENI. V gave up 5 bases and J gave up 0 bases; unmatched junction bases: 6. This CDR3 region has 15 residues.

V gene TRBV18 combines with J gene TRBJ1-6, with a possible D match to TRBD1 (5 bases). Germline values: CDR1 KGHSH, CDR2 LQKENI. The CDR3 extends over 14 amino acids. The V end lost 6 bases, the J end lost 9 bases, and 15 bases lay between the germline ends. In DNA, the CDR3 is TGTGCCAGCTCCGCCCAGGGTGCAGGTTCACCCCTCCACTTT. Residues: CASSAQGAGSPLHF.

The chain joins TRBV18 to TRBJ1-5; TRBD1 is a possible D gene (5 bases). The CDR3 spans 16 residues. Trimming removed 3 bases from V and 3 bases from J, with 15 bases in between. Germline V gene lookup returns CDR1 KGHSH and CDR2 LQKENI. The CDR3 loop reads CASSPRGGRVNQPQHF. The CDR3 region has the DNA TGTGCCAGCTCACCTCGGGGGGGTAGAGTCAATCAGCCCCAGCATTTT.

The rearrangement links TRBV5-1 to TRBJ2-3; D perhaps matches TRBD2 (5 bases). The V end lost 4 bases, the J end lost 1 base, and 19 bases lay between the germline ends. CDR1 is SGHRS, CDR2 YFSETQ, per germline. This CDR3 comprises 17 residues. As DNA, the CDR3 is TGCGCCAGCAGCGACCTGGTGTCGGGGTTGGGCACAGATACGCAGTATTTT. It translates to CASSDLVSGLGTDTQYF.

V is TRBV7-2 and J is TRBJ2-7; D is possibly TRBD1 or TRBD2 (7 bases each). The V gene lost 4 bases and the J gene lost 1 base, with 17 bases spanning the gap. This CDR3 contains 16 residues. Germline CDR1 SGHTA, CDR2 FQGNSA. DNA for the CDR3: TGTGCCAGCAGCTCCAGGGGGGGCGGGGGTTCCTACGAGCAGTACTTC. Its protein product is CASSSRGGGGSYEQYF.

This chain links TRBV7-2 with TRBJ1-1; no reliable D call. V was cut by 2 bases and J by 14 bases, with 21 bases left in between. Looked up from germline, CDR1 is SGHTA and CDR2 is FQGNSA. The CDR3 length is 14 residues. CDR3 loop: CASSLSRLSHQTFF. The CDR3 bases are TGTGCCAGCAGCTTATCAAGACTGTCTCATCAAACCTTCTTT.

The chain couples TRBV25-1 to TRBJ2-3; 10 bases fit TRBD2. The CDR3 covers 14 residues. The junction had 6 bases not matched to a gene; V was cut back by 8 bases and J by 4 bases. CDR1 MGHDK and CDR2 SYGVNS come from the germline V gene. The CDR3 sequence is CASAPSGGSDTQYF. Here the CDR3 DNA reads TGTGCCAGCGCCCCTAGCGGGGGATCAGATACGCAGTATTTT.

The chain links TRBV10-1 to TRBJ2-5, with D perhaps TRBD1 (6 bases). The V end was cut by 6 bases, the J end by 5 bases, with 16 bases between. Looked up from germline, CDR1 is WNHNN and CDR2 is SYGVQD (reference sequence). This CDR3 contains 14 residues. The CDR3 DNA reads as TGCGCCAGCAGGGACCTAGACAGGTGGGAGACCCAGTACTTC. Encoded protein: CASRDLDRWETQYF.

This CDR3 is CASSADRASTNTEAFF. DNA for the CDR3: TGCGCCAGCAGCGCGGACAGGGCGTCCACGAACACTGAAGCTTTCTTT. The V call is TRBV5-1, the J call TRBJ1-1, with 8 bases that match TRBD1. Germline V CDR1 and CDR2: SGHRS, YFSETQ. The ends lost 4 bases at V and 1 base at J; junction bases unmatched: 9. This CDR3 region has 16 residues.

The genes are TRBV19 and TRBJ1-4; 7 bases fit TRBD1. The CDR3 sequence is 15 residues long. The V gene's germline CDR1 is LNHDA and CDR2 SQIVND (reference sequence). V trimming: 9 bases; J trimming: 7 bases; junction bases outside the gene matches: 14. The CDR3 coding sequence is TGTGCCAGCAGCCTCGGGGGGACAGCCGCTGAAAAACTGTTTTTT. Its protein is CASSLGGTAAEKLFF. Filled out from reference TRBV19 and TRBJ1-4, the complete variable domain reads DGGITQSPKYLFRKEGQNVTLSCEQNLNHDAMYWYRQDPGQGLRLIYYSQIVNDFQKGDIAEGYSVSREKKESFPLTVTSAQKNPTAFYLCASSLGGTAAEKLFFGSGTQLSVL.

In this sample, this clone turned up once. The V gene is TRBV14, the J gene TRBJ1-1; D ambiguous. Germline V gives CDR1 SGHDN, CDR2 FVKESK. Between the trimmed V and J ends, which lost 0 bases and 4 bases, there was a span of 12 bases. The CDR3 sequence is 15 residues long. The CDR3 DNA is TGTGCCAGCAGCCAAGACAGGAGGGTTAGCACTGAAGCTTTCTTT. Amino acids: CASSQDRRVSTEAFF.

This chain joins TRBV12-3 or TRBV12-4 and TRBJ1-5; D is undetermined. The CDR3 runs to 13 residues. Trimming took 3 bases from V and 1 from J, leaving 4 bases between them. The CDR3 region has the DNA TGTGCCAGCAGTTTGGGGAGCAATCAGCCCCAGCATTTT. Protein sequence: CASSLGSNQPQHF.

The chain carries TRBV4-3 and TRBJ1-4; no clear D. CDR1 is LGHNA and CDR2 is YSLEER in the germline V gene. Trimming pared 1 base from V and 7 bases from J, leaving 16 bases between. The CDR3 totals 16 residues. CDR3 residues: CASSQAPTSGSEKLFF. In DNA form, the CDR3 reads TGCGCCAGCAGCCAAGCCCCGACATCCGGGAGTGAAAAACTGTTTTTT.

The chain is built from TRBV6-4 and TRBJ1-1; D possibly corresponds to TRBD1 (6 bases). The CDR3 contains 14 residues. Trimming shortened V by 5 bases and J by 4 bases, and 14 bases separated the two germline ends. From germline, CDR1 is MRHNA and CDR2 SNTAGT. CDR3 loop: CASSMATGSTEAFF. The DNA for the CDR3 is TGTGCCAGCAGTATGGCTACAGGGAGCACTGAAGCTTTCTTT.

This chain links TRBV7-9 with TRBJ2-3; D remains ambiguous. V was clipped by 5 bases and J by 1 base, with 10 bases between them. Germline V gene lookup returns CDR1 SEHNR and CDR2 FQNEAQ (reference sequence). This CDR3 region has 14 residues. The CDR3 DNA reads TGTGCCAGCAGCCCCATTGGGGGCACAGATACGCAGTATTTT. It encodes CASSPIGGTDTQYF.

The chain links TRBV14 to TRBJ2-7; no definite D call. Looked up from germline, CDR1 is SGHDN and CDR2 is FVKESK. CDR3 length equals 16 residues. Trimming took 0 bases from V and 3 from J, leaving 15 bases between them. For the CDR3, the DNA is TGTGCCAGCAGCCAAGAAGTCACGAGGAAGGTCTACGAGCAGTACTTC. It codes for CASSQEVTRKVYEQYF.

The V and J genes are TRBV25-1 and TRBJ1-1, with 8 bases fitting TRBD1. Germline V gene data show CDR1 as MGHDK and CDR2 as SYGVNS. The J segment lost 9 bases and the V segment lost 5 bases, leaving 8 bases of the junction unmatched. CDR3 length equals 13 residues. The CDR3 DNA is TGTGCCAGCAGTCTACAGGACAGGGATCAAGCTTTCTTT. Translating it yields CASSLQDRDQAFF.

The chain joins TRBV6-5 to TRBJ2-7; weak D call: TRBD2 (5 bases). Germline CDR1 and CDR2: MNHEY and SVGAGI. The CDR3 consists of 15 residues. Trimming removed 2 bases at V and 0 bases at J, with 11 bases between. In nucleotides, the CDR3 is TGTGCCAGCAGTTACGCTAGAGGGAGCTCCTACGAGCAGTACTTC. Residues: CASSYARGSSYEQYF.

This chain connects TRBV5-1 to TRBJ1-5; TRBD1 matches 9 bases. The germline gives CDR1 SGHRS, CDR2 YFSETQ. The CDR3 consists of 14 residues. V shed 3 bases and J 4 bases; nucleotides not matched to a gene: 2. CDR3 sequence (DNA): TGCGCCAGCAGCTCCGGGACAGGGAATCAGCCCCAGCATTTT. Its translation: CASSSGTGNQPQHF. Based on the CDR3 plus reference TRBV5-1 and TRBJ1-5, the full variable domain is KAGVTQTPRYLIKTRGQQVTLSCSPISGHRSVSWYQQTPGQGLQFLFEYFSETQRNKGNFPGRFSGRQFSNSRSEMNVSTLELGDSALYLCASSSGTGNQPQHFGDGTRLSIL.